Following are 7 T cell receptor beta chains from one sample sequenced in a study of blood T cell repertoires in COVID-19. Clones were read by immunoSEQ multiplex PCR, and TCRdb kept only the in-frame ones, dropping some. The table shows more than 300,000 clones, with nearly 90% occurring only once. Sample: peripheral blood. These receptors all stem from a woman in her twenties or thirties with COVID-19, enrolled during active disease.

This clone has only a few counts. The chain is built from TRBV6-5 and TRBJ1-5; D possibly corresponds to TRBD1 (6 bases). This CDR3 comprises 12 residues. V lost 6 bases and J lost 6, with 9 bases in between. The germline V gene encodes CDR1 MNHEY and CDR2 SVGAGI. CDR3 nucleotides: TGTGCCAGCAGACAGGGCACTCAGCCCCAGCATTTT. Protein sequence: CASRQGTQPQHF.

The chain is built from TRBV19 and TRBJ2-1; maybe TRBD2 (5 bases). This CDR3 has 15 residues. Between the trimmed V and J ends, which lost 5 bases and 3 bases, there was a span of 14 bases. In germline, CDR1 is LNHDA, CDR2 SQIVND (reference sequence). The CDR3 DNA reads as TGTGCCAGTAGTCCCCAGGCGGGTTTCTACAATGAGCAGTTCTTC. Translating gives CASSPQAGFYNEQFF.

The chain combines TRBV5-4 with TRBJ2-5; 7 bases line up with TRBD2. This CDR3 is built from 13 residues. Per germline, CDR1 SGHNT and CDR2 YYREEE (reference sequence). V lost 2 bases and J lost 5; bases outside the gene matches: 3. The CDR3 reads CASSFREGETQYF. CDR3 coding DNA: TGTGCCAGCAGCTTCAGGGAGGGGGAGACCCAGTACTTC.

The chain combines TRBV7-2 with TRBJ2-7, with a weak D call TRBD1 (6 bases). CDR3 length: 14 residues. CDR1 is SGHTA, CDR2 FQGNSA, per germline. The V end was cut by 4 bases, the J end by 2 bases, with 12 bases between. The CDR3 sequence is CASSSKTGTYEQYF. The CDR3 nucleotides are TGTGCCAGCAGCTCGAAGACAGGAACCTACGAGCAGTACTTC.

This chain joins TRBV4-2 and TRBJ2-3; 16 nucleotides agree with TRBD2. J lost 6 bases, V lost 4 bases, and 4 bases had no gene match. In germline, CDR1 is LGHNA, CDR2 YNFKEQ. This CDR3 comprises 16 residues. In DNA, the CDR3 is TGTGCCAGCAGCCCTCTGGGACTAGCGGGGGGGGATACGCAGTATTTT. It encodes CASSPLGLAGGDTQYF.

The V call is TRBV29-1, the J call TRBJ1-1; 7 bases match TRBD1. Losses at the gene ends were 5 bases for V and 4 bases for J; bases not matched to a gene: 4. The germline CDR1 and CDR2 sequences are SQVTM and ANQGSEA. The CDR3 has 12 residues. The CDR3 spells CSVNAGGTEAFF. The DNA for the CDR3 is TGCAGCGTTAACGCAGGGGGCACTGAAGCTTTCTTT.

V usage is TRBV7-9 and J usage is TRBJ2-2, with TRBD1 matching 8 bases. The trim removed 5 bases at V and 4 bases at J, leaving 6 bases unmatched. The germline CDR1 and CDR2 sequences are SEHNR and FQNEAQ (reference sequence). This CDR3 is 15 amino acids long. CDR3 nucleotides: TGTGCCAGCAGCCGACAGGGGCAGATCACCGGGGAGCTGTTTTTT. Amino acid sequence: CASSRQGQITGELFF.